This TCR beta chain was sequenced during a study of PD-1 blockade in mismatch repair-deficient tumors. Study summary: Patients had some twelve mismatch repair-deficient cancer types, all previously treated and progressing.

The protocol was immunoSEQ multiplex PCR, while the TCRdb copy is restricted to in-frame clones and leaves out a portion. The repertoire holds under 95,000 clones, approximately 80% seen once, with around 5.1% in the top ten. Mismatch repair deficiency was confirmed in all patients, by PCR or immunohistochemistry. Germline V lookup: CDR1 MGHRA, CDR2 YSYEKL. Trimming cost V 4 bases and J 0 bases, with 12 bases left between them. CDR3 size: 15 residues. This chain joins TRBV4-1 and TRBJ1-1; TRBD1 is a possible D gene (5 bases). The specimen was peripheral blood, collected 44 weeks after starting pembrolizumab. This TCR came from an adult with mismatch repair-deficient cancer. The CDR3 sequence is CASSRWTDMNTEAFF. Written as DNA, the CDR3 is TGCGCCAGCAGCCGATGGACGGACATGAACACTGAAGCTTTCTTT.